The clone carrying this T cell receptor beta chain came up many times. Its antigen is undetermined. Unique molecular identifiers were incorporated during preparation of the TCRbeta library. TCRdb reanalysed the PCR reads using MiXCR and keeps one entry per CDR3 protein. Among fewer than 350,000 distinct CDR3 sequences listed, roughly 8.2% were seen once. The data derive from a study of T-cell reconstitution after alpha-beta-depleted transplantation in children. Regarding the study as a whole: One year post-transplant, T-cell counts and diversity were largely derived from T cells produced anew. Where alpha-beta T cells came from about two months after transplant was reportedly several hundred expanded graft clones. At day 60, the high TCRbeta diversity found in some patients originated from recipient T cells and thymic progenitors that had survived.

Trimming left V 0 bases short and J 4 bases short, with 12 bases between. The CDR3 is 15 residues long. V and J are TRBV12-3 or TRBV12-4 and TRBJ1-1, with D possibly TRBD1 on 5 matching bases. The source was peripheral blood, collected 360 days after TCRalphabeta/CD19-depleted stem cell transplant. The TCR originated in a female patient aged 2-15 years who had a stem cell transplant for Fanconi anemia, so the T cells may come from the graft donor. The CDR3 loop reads CASSLAAAGSTEAFF. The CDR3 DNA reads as TGTGCCAGCAGTTTAGCCGCGGCAGGGAGCACTGAAGCTTTCTTT.